This entry is about one T cell receptor (beta chain). The entry originates in a study of cytomegalovirus exposure and HLA in healthy donors. The PCR had 60 Vbeta and 13 Jbeta primers. Profiled with immunoSEQ multiplex PCR; TCRdb holds only in-frame clones, not every one. Among tens of thousands of clones listed, around 84% were seen once. In germline, CDR1 is GTSNPN, CDR2 SVGIG (reference sequence). CDR3 size: 12 residues. The V and J ends lost 4 bases and 3 bases respectively, with 4 bases between them. The source of this sequence is a man aged 35 to 55 in good health and CMV-seronegative. The genes are TRBV30 and TRBJ2-6; no definite D call. The sample taken for sequencing was PBMCs. The CDR3 region is CAWTVGANVLTF. The DNA of the CDR3 is TGTGCCTGGACGGTTGGGGCCAACGTCCTGACTTTC.